This TCR beta chain was recovered during a study of identical twins. Points from the study as a whole: Without tracking the same donors, conclusions rested on cross-sectional statistical analysis. Fewer insertions marked abundant cord blood beta clonotypes; young adult naive trended weakly, memory not at all.

There are a few counts of this clonotype. Its matching antigen is unknown. The CDR3 length is 13 residues. CDR1 and CDR2 (germline): MDHEN, SYDVKM. V lost 8 bases to trimming and J lost 9 bases, with 20 bases between them. Template switching supplied a universal primer site; unique molecular identifiers were carried on the cDNA. From the 5' RACE reads, TCRdb called clonotypes with MiXCR, one entry per CDR3 protein. This sample yields roughly 470,000 distinct CDR3 sequences, of which roughly 13% are seen a single time; 0.8% to 1% belongs to the top ten. The sample also formed part of further work on yellow fever vaccine responses in identical twins.

The sequence derives from a young woman in good health. The chain uses TRBV28 and TRBJ2-7; D is possibly TRBD1 or TRBD2 (7 bases each). Source material: CD4+ T cells sorted from blood. The CDR3 coding sequence is TGTGCCAGCGCCCCCCAGGGGGGGGTTGGGCAGTACTTC. It encodes CASAPQGGVGQYF.